Here is one T cell receptor (beta chain) with its context. Its matching antigen is unknown. Germline lookup yields CDR1 SGHTA and CDR2 FQGNSA. Trimming stripped 0 bases from V and 0 bases from J, with 7 bases between. This CDR3 comprises 15 residues. The data belong to a study of cytomegalovirus exposure and HLA in healthy donors. Study-wide results and limits: It was reportedly the case that the classifier diagnosed cytomegalovirus status with high specificity and sensitivity.

PCR employed 60 Vbeta and 13 Jbeta primers. Generated by immunoSEQ multiplex PCR, the TCRdb table keeps only in-frame clones and is missing some. The sample yields some 170,000 clones, 70% to 75% seen once. Healthy people donating bone marrow made up the donors. Specimen: PBMCs. The receptor was isolated from a male donor in good health and CMV-seronegative. The chain has TRBV7-2 and TRBJ2-3, with a possible D match to TRBD2 (5 bases). For the CDR3, the DNA is TGTGCCAGCAGCTTAGCAGCGGCTAGCACAGATACGCAGTATTTT. Protein: CASSLAAASTDTQYF.